This TCR beta chain comes out of a study of OX40 agonist ivuxolimab in advanced cancers. At the level of the whole study: Ivuxolimab was an agonistic, fully human IgG2 monoclonal antibody directed against OX40 (CD134), a costimulatory receptor. Intravenous ivuxolimab was administered to patients every 2 weeks at six dose levels: 0.01, 0.1, 0.3, 1.5, 3 and 10 mg/kg. Of the roughly 53 patients in dose escalation, some 20 had hepatocellular carcinoma, some 15 had melanoma, 9 had renal cell carcinoma and 9 had head and neck cancer. The dose-escalation cohort was about 83% male with a mean age of about 54 years, ranging from roughly 23 to 79. Prior anti-PD-1, anti-PD-L1 or anti-CTLA-4 therapy was permitted, and checkpoint inhibitors had been received by around 40% of dose-escalation patients. Partial responses occurred in three dose-escalation patients, of whom one had hepatocellular carcinoma and two had cutaneous melanoma. Peripheral TCRbeta sequencing aimed to test whether ivuxolimab altered TCR sequence diversity and caused clonal T-cell expansion. The paper reports the monotherapy dose-escalation portion (N = 52 patients) of the phase I ivuxolimab trial.

Patients with autoimmune disease history or receiving systemic immunosuppression were excluded from the trial. Peripheral blood for TCR sequencing was drawn from every dose cohort at baseline, at cycle 4 day 1 and at cycle 7 day 1. The samples were taken from a phase I, first-in-human, multicenter, open-label dose-escalation trial of ivuxolimab. The trial enrolled adults with locally advanced or metastatic head and neck squamous cell, hepatocellular, melanoma or renal cell carcinoma. Before TCR sequencing, CD4+ T cells and CD8+ T cells from peripheral blood were sorted into separate populations. For CDR1 and CDR2, the germline V gene lists SNHLY and FYNNEI. Relative to germline, V is missing 4 bases and J is missing 5 bases, with 4 bases of the junction outside any gene match. From its cysteine to its phenylalanine, the CDR3 spans 14 amino acids. Just CDR3 DNA is preserved here, 42 bases in frame from base 1.

Summary of the overall study and its limitations: At doses from 0.1 to 3.0 mg/kg, clonal expansion was seen in both CD4+ and CD8+ blood T cells between baseline and week 6. After ivuxolimab, CD8+ T cells had more expanded clones than CD4+ T cells on average. The antigen specificity of the clonally expanded peripheral T cells was not determined. Low levels of normalized T-cell clonal expansion were also seen in some patients who did not respond. Partial responders in the 0.1-3.0 mg/kg groups had among the lowest normalized peripheral clonal expansion, especially among CD8+ T cells.

Comments on this clone: Its antigen is currently not known. No base quality values were provided; no much bigger clone lies one nucleotide off.

To sequence the TCRbeta CDR3 region, genomic DNA was isolated from the sorted cells. TCRbeta CDR3 regions were sequenced using the immunoSEQ Assay. Drawn from immuneACCESS, this table holds only the in-frame rearrangements with V and J called that TCRdb kept. Clones are partly lost; checked studies trace under half to an unresolved V gene and leave the rest unexplained. Here the sample has about 70,000 clones; around nine tenths occur a single time. Around 7.3% of the sample rests with the top ten. This sequence was found in an adult with an advanced solid tumor such as melanoma, head and neck, liver or kidney cancer. Recombination joined TRBV2 with TRBJ1-5; 8 bases in the junction line up with TRBD1. The sequencing used CD4+ or CD8+ T cells sorted from blood, collected in a trial of the OX40 agonist ivuxolimab. The CDR3 reads CASSVLTGDQPQHF. The nucleotide sequence reads TGTGCCAGCAGTGTTCTGACAGGGGATCAGCCCCAGCATTTT.